These T cell receptor beta chains were read from a single sample in a study of T cell changes during pregnancy in multiple sclerosis. The method was immunoSEQ multiplex PCR; TCRdb's version includes in-frame clones alone and lacks a portion of them. The data hold tens of thousands of clones, with approximately 92% observed a single time. The sequencing here drew on CD4+ T cells from peripheral blood mononuclear cells, taken after pregnancy. The receptors stem from a female donor with multiple sclerosis, enrolled in a pregnancy study. Both conserved end residues are part of each CDR3. D genes are given only for firm matches. A row's size may be missing; if present it is once, few, many or a size class.

size	V	J	D	length	DNA	CDR3
.	TRBV6-6	TRBJ1-5	.	12	TGTGCCAGCAGTGCCCTAAATCAGCCCCAGCATTTT	CASSALNQPQHF
once	TRBV9	TRBJ2-7	.	14	TGTGCCAGCAGCGTAGCTCCGGACAACTACGAGCAGTACTTC	CASSVAPDNYEQYF
.	TRBV7-3	TRBJ2-1	TRBD2	15	TGTGCCAGCAGCTTACTAGCGGGGTTTAAGAATGAGCAGTTCTTC	CASSLLAGFKNEQFF
.	TRBV2	TRBJ2-7	.	15	TGTGCCAGCAGTGAAAATCCCCGAGCGTCCTACGAGCAGTACTTC	CASSENPRASYEQYF
.	TRBV19	TRBJ1-1	TRBD1	16	TGTGCCAGTAGTGCCCTCTCCCAGGGGGCGGGCACTGAAGCTTTCTTT	CASSALSQGAGTEAFF
.	TRBV30	TRBJ2-3	TRBD2	15	TGTGCCTGGAGCCGTAGCGGGGGGCTGCAGGATACGCAGTATTTT	CAWSRSGGLQDTQYF
.	TRBV7-2	TRBJ2-1	.	15	TGTGCCAGCAGCTTAGCGCGGGGTTGGAGCAATGAGCAGTTCTTC	CASSLARGWSNEQFF
few	TRBV19	TRBJ2-7	.	13	TGTGCCAGTAGCTACGGAGGCTCCTACGAGCAGTACTTC	CASSYGGSYEQYF
.	TRBV7-2	TRBJ2-1	.	13	TGTGCCAGCAGCTTAAAAGGAGGCGATGAGCAGTTCTTC	CASSLKGGDEQFF
.	TRBV10-3	TRBJ1-2	.	13	TGTGCCATCTACAGGGAAGGGTACTATGGCTACACCTTC	CAIYREGYYGYTF
.	TRBV5-6	TRBJ1-6	.	14	TGTGCCAGCAGCTTGTACAGGCTGGGTTCACCCCTCCACTTT	CASSLYRLGSPLHF
.	TRBV7-2	TRBJ1-5	.	13	TGTGCCAGCAGCTTGCGGGGGAATCAGCCCCAGCATTTT	CASSLRGNQPQHF
.	TRBV5-6	TRBJ2-5	.	11	TGTGCCAGCAGCTCGCAAGAGACCCAGTACTTC	CASSSQETQYF
.	TRBV5-6	TRBJ2-7	TRBD2	16	TGTGCCAGCAGCTTGGGTCTAGCGGGGGGGTCCTACGAGCAGTACTTC	CASSLGLAGGSYEQYF
.	TRBV21-1	TRBJ2-1	.	15	TGTGCCAGCAGCAAAGAAGAGGGGCAGGCGGGGGGGCAGTTCTTC	CASSKEEGQAGGQFF
.	TRBV25-1	TRBJ1-2	.	15	TGTGCCAGCAGTGGCGAGGGGGTTGCAAACTATGGCTACACCTTC	CASSGEGVANYGYTF
.	TRBV11-3	TRBJ2-1	TRBD2	16	TGTGCCAGCAGCTTAAGGGTAGGACTAGCTCTCAATGAGCAGTTCTTC	CASSLRVGLALNEQFF
.	TRBV27	TRBJ2-2	TRBD1	15	TGTGCCAGCAGTTACCGGGACAGGGGAACCGGGGAGCTGTTTTTT	CASSYRDRGTGELFF
.	TRBV10-3	TRBJ2-7	.	16	TGTGCCATCAGTGCCGACAGGGGAGGGGCTCGCTACGAGCAGTACTTC	CAISADRGGARYEQYF
.	TRBV11-3	TRBJ2-5	.	13	TGTGCCAGCAGCTTAAGGAGGGAAGAGACCCAGTACTTC	CASSLRREETQYF
.	TRBV18	TRBJ1-4	TRBD1	19	TGTGCCAGCTCACCACCGCGGGGACAGAGGGTTGCAACTAATGAAAAACTGTTTTTT	CASSPPRGQRVATNEKLFF
.	TRBV29-1	TRBJ2-1	.	13	TGCAGCGGGGGGAGGCCAAGCTACAATGAGCAGTTCTTC	CSGGRPSYNEQFF
once	TRBV5-4	TRBJ1-2	.	16	TGTGCCAGCAGCTTGGTTGCGGGACGGAGTAACTATGGCTACACCTTC	CASSLVAGRSNYGYTF
.	TRBV6-1	TRBJ1-2	TRBD1	14	TGTGCCAGCAGGAGACAGGGGGCTAACTATGGCTACACCTTC	CASRRQGANYGYTF
.	TRBV2	TRBJ1-2	.	14	TGTGCCAGCAGTGAATTTTTCGGGGAAGGCGGCTACACCTTC	CASSEFFGEGGYTF
.	TRBV4-3	TRBJ1-1	.	13	TGCGCCAGCAGCTCGCACAGGGACACTGAAGCTTTCTTT	CASSSHRDTEAFF
.	TRBV19	TRBJ1-2	.	13	TGTGCCAGTAGTCCGAGGACAAGCTATGGCTACACCTTC	CASSPRTSYGYTF
.	TRBV29-1	TRBJ1-2	TRBD1	13	TGCAGCACTGTGTTAGGACAGGGGGTTGGCTACACCTTC	CSTVLGQGVGYTF
.	TRBV29-1	TRBJ1-5	.	13	TGCAGCGTTGAGGGGGGATTCGATCAGCCCCAGCATTTT	CSVEGGFDQPQHF
.	TRBV29-1	TRBJ1-2	TRBD1	13	TGCAGCGGCGGACAGGGCCCAAACTATGGCTACACCTTC	CSGGQGPNYGYTF
.	TRBV5-6	TRBJ2-5	.	11	TGTGCCAGCGGGAGGAGAGAGACCCAGTACTTC	CASGRRETQYF
.	TRBV5-1	TRBJ1-5	.	13	TGCGCCAGCAGCTACACTAGCAATCAGCCCCAGCATTTT	CASSYTSNQPQHF
once	TRBV7-3	TRBJ2-3	TRBD1	19	TGTGCCAGCAGCCCCCTCCGCGACAGGGCTCAGGAAGGCACAGATACGCAGTATTTT	CASSPLRDRAQEGTDTQYF
.	TRBV30	TRBJ1-6	TRBD1	15	TGTGCCTGGACTTCTTACGGACAGGGCAACTCACCCCTCCACTTT	CAWTSYGQGNSPLHF
.	TRBV7-6	TRBJ2-2	TRBD1	15	TGTGCCAGCAACGACAGGGGGCATAGCACCGGGGAGCTGTTTTTT	CASNDRGHSTGELFF
.	TRBV2	TRBJ2-6	TRBD1	16	TGTGCCAGCTCGGGACAGGGGGCAGCTGGGGCCAACGTCCTGACTTTC	CASSGQGAAGANVLTF
.	TRBV7-2	TRBJ2-2	TRBD1	14	TGTGCCAGCAGCGTGAGACAGGGGGCCGGGGAGCTGTTTTTT	CASSVRQGAGELFF
.	TRBV7-3	TRBJ2-1	TRBD2	15	TGTGCCAGCAGCCCGGGGGGGGGAGGCGGGAATGAGCAGTTCTTC	CASSPGGGGGNEQFF
.	TRBV15	TRBJ2-7	TRBD1	17	TGTGCCACCAGCAGCTTTTTAAGTGGGACAGGGTCCTACGAGCAGTACTTC	CATSSFLSGTGSYEQYF
.	TRBV9	TRBJ1-5	TRBD1	14	TGTGCCAGCAACTCGCAGGGGGCTGACCAGCCCCAGCATTTT	CASNSQGADQPQHF
.	TRBV30	TRBJ2-1	TRBD2	15	TGTGCCTGGGACCTTTGGACTAGCGGGGGCAATGAGCAGTTCTTC	CAWDLWTSGGNEQFF